This T cell receptor beta chain was identified during a study of blood T cell repertoires in COVID-19. Cohort 3 donors were reported recovered after two negative PCRs, clearance, or symptom resolution. Profiling relied on immunoSEQ multiplex PCR, and the TCRdb table lists in-frame clones only, not all of them. Of about 380,000 clones in the sample, 85% to 90% were seen once. The sequenced sample consisted of PBMCs or T cells enriched from blood (not recorded which). This receptor was identified in a woman aged 18-30 years who had recovered from COVID-19.

Written as DNA, the CDR3 is TGTGCCAGCAGCGGTCTAGGGAGGACGAATTACGAGCAGTACTTC. This codes for CASSGLGRTNYEQYF. The V gene is TRBV3-1 (or the pseudogene TRBV3-2), the J gene TRBJ2-7, with D maybe TRBD2 (6 bases). The V end lost 5 bases, the J end lost 4 bases, and 18 bases lay between the germline ends. CDR1 is LGHDT and CDR2 is YNNKEL in the germline V gene (reference sequence). This CDR3 has 15 residues.